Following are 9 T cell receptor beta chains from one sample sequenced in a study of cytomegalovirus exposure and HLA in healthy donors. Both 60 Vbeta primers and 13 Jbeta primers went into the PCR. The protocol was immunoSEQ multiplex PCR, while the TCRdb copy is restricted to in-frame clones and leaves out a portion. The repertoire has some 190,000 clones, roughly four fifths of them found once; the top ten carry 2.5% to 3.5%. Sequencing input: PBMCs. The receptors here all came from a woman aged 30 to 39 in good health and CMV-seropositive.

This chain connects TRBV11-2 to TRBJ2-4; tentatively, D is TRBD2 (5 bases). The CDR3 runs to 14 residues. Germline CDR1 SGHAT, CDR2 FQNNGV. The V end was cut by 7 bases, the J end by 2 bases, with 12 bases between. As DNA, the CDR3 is TGTGCCAGCACCGGGGTGACTTCCAAAAACATTCAGTACTTC. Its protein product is CASTGVTSKNIQYF.

CDR3 nucleotides: TGTGCCAGCAGCTTAGTAGGGCGGGAGGGGCAGTTCTTC. Translated, it gives CASSLVGREGQFF. This rearrangement joins TRBV7-8 to TRBJ2-1, with 9 bases identical to TRBD2. The CDR3 length is 13 residues. Per the germline V gene, CDR1 is SGHVS and CDR2 is FQNEAQ. Germline trimming cut 1 base from V and 12 bases from J; bases unmatched to any gene: 4. The variable domain in full, with the rest retrieved from reference TRBV7-8 and TRBJ2-1, is GAGVSQSPRYKVAKRGQDVALRCDPISGHVSLFWYQQALGQGPEFLTYFQNEAQLDKSGLPSDRFFAERPEGSVSTLKIQRTQQEDSAVYLCASSLVGREGQFFGPGTRLTVL.

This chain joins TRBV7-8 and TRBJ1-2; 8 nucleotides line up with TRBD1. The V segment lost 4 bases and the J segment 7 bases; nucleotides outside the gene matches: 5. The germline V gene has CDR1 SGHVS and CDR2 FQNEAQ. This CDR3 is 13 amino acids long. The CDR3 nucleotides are TGTGCCAGCAGCTCCCGGGACAGGATTGGCTACACCTTC. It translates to CASSSRDRIGYTF.

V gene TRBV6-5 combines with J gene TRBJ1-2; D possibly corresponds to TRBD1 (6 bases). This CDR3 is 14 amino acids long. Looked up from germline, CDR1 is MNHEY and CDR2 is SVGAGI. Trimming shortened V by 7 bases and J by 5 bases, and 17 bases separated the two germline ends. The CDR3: CASNTGPGVYGYTF. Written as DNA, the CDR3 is TGTGCCAGCAACACAGGGCCAGGGGTTTATGGCTACACCTTC.

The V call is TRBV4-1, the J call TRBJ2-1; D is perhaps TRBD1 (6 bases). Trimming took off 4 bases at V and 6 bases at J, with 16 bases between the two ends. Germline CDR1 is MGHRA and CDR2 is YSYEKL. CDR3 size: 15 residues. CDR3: CASSRDSGQGNEQFF. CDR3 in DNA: TGCGCCAGCAGCCGGGATTCGGGACAAGGCAATGAGCAGTTCTTC.

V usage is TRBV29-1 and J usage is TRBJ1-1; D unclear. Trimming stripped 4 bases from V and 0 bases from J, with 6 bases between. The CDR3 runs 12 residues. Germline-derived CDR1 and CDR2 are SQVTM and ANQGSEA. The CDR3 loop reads CSVGSMNTEAFF. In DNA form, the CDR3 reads TGCAGCGTTGGAAGCATGAACACTGAAGCTTTCTTT.

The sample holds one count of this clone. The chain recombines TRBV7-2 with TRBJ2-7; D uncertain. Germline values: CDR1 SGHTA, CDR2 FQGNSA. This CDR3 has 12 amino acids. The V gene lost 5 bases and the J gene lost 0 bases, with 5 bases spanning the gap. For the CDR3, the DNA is TGTGCCAGCAGCGACAACTCCTACGAGCAGTACTTC. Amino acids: CASSDNSYEQYF.

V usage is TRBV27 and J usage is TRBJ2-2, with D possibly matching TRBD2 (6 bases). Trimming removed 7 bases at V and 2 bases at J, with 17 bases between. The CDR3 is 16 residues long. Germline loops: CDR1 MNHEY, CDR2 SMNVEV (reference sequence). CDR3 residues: CASISAGHINTGELFF. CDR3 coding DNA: TGTGCCAGCATCTCAGCGGGCCACATAAACACCGGGGAGCTGTTTTTT.

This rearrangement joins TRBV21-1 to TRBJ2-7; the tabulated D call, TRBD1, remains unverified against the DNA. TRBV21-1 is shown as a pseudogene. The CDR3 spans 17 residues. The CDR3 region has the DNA TGTGCCAGCAGCAAAACCGGACAGGGGGTAGTGACCTACGAGCAGTACTTC. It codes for CASSKTGQGVVTYEQYF.